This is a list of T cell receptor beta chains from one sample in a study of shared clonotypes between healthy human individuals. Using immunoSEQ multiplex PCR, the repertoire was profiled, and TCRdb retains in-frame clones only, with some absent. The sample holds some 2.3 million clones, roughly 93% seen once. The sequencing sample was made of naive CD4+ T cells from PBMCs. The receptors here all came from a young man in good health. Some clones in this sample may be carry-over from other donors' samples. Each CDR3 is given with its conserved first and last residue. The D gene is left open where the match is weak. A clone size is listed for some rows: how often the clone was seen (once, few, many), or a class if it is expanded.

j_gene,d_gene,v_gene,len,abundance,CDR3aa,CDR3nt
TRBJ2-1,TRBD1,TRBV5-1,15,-,CASSIGDSGLNEQFF,TGCGCCAGCTCTATCGGGGACAGCGGATTGAATGAGCAGTTCTTC
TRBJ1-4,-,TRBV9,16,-,CASSVAPSPRNEKLFF,TGTGCCAGCAGCGTAGCTCCTTCCCCGCGTAATGAAAAACTGTTTTTT
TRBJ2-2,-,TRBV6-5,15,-,CASSYDEGNTGELFF,TGTGCCAGCAGTTACGATGAGGGGAACACCGGGGAGCTGTTTTTT
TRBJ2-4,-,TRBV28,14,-,CASSQRGRVGIQYF,TGTGCCAGCAGTCAAAGGGGACGGGTGGGCATTCAGTACTTC
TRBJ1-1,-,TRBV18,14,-,CASSRRSGPTEAFF,TGTGCCAGCTCACGTCGCTCAGGGCCCACTGAAGCTTTCTTT
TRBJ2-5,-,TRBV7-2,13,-,CASSRGHQETQYF,TGTGCCAGCAGCCGGGGTCACCAAGAGACCCAGTACTTC
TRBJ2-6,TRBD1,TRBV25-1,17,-,CASSGTASRGGANVLTF,TGTGCCAGCAGCGGGACAGCCTCCCGCGGAGGGGCCAACGTCCTGACTTTC
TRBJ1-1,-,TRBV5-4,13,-,CASSPGIGTEAFF,TGTGCCAGCAGTCCAGGGATAGGGACTGAAGCTTTCTTT
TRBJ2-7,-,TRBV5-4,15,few,CASSLGGRNSYEQYF,TGTGCCAGCAGCTTGGGGGGCAGGAACTCCTACGAGCAGTACTTC
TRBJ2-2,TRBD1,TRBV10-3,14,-,CATGQGANTGELFF,TGTGCCACCGGACAGGGGGCGAACACCGGGGAGCTGTTTTTT
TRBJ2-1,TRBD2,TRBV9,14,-,CASSDRRGDNEQFF,TGTGCCAGCAGCGACCGGCGGGGGGACAATGAGCAGTTCTTC
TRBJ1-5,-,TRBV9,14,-,CASSVKGEGRPQHF,TGTGCCAGCAGCGTAAAAGGGGAGGGGCGGCCCCAGCATTTT
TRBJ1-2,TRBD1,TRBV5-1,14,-,CASSLSQQGAGYTF,TGCGCCAGCAGCTTGAGTCAACAGGGGGCTGGCTACACCTTC
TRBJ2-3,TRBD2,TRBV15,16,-,CATSRKGLVRGDTQYF,TGTGCCACCAGCAGAAAGGGACTAGTAAGGGGAGATACGCAGTATTTT
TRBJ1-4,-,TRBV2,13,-,CASRRENLEKLFF,TGTGCCAGCAGGAGGGAGAACTTGGAAAAACTGTTTTTT
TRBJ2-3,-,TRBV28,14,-,CASSSLGLALTQYF,TGTGCCAGCAGTTCCCTAGGGCTAGCGCTTACGCAGTATTTT
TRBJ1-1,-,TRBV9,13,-,CASSVEFSTEAFF,TGTGCCAGCAGCGTAGAGTTCAGCACTGAAGCTTTCTTT
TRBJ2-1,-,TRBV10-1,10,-,CASGGAEQFF,TGCGCCAGCGGTGGGGCTGAGCAGTTCTTC
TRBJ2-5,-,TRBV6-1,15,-,CASSEFRGTSETQYF,TGTGCCAGCAGTGAATTTAGGGGGACATCGGAGACCCAGTACTTC
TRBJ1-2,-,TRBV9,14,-,CASKDPWGPYGYTF,TGTGCCAGCAAAGACCCCTGGGGTCCCTATGGCTACACCTTC
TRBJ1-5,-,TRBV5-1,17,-,CASSLDRVGRSNQPQHF,TGCGCCAGCAGCTTGGACAGGGTAGGCAGGAGCAATCAGCCCCAGCATTTT
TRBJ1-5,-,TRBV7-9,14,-,CASSLGTGNQPQHF,TGTGCCAGCAGCTTAGGTACGGGCAATCAGCCCCAGCATTTT
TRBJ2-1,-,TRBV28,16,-,CASSLRGPRGVNEQFF,TGTGCCAGCAGTTTAAGGGGTCCGCGAGGGGTGAATGAGCAGTTCTTC
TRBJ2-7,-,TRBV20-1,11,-,CSASLLYEQYF,TGCAGTGCTAGCCTTCTGTACGAGCAGTACTTC
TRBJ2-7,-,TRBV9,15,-,CASSPTPGVPYEQYF,TGTGCCAGCAGCCCTACCCCCGGAGTTCCCTACGAGCAGTACTTC
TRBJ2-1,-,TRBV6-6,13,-,CASTRTRDNEQFF,TGTGCCAGCACCCGGACAAGAGACAATGAGCAGTTCTTC
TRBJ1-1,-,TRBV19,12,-,CASSIKTGEAFF,TGTGCCAGTAGTATTAAAACAGGAGAAGCTTTCTTT
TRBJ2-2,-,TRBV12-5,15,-,CASRGGAESTGELFF,TGTGCTAGTAGGGGGGGAGCGGAGTCCACCGGGGAGCTGTTTTTT
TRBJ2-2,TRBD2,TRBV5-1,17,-,CASSLQLAGTLGGELFF,TGCGCCAGCAGCTTACAACTAGCGGGGACCCTCGGCGGGGAGCTGTTTTTT
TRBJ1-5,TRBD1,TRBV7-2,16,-,CASSLVGTGNNQPQHF,TGTGCCAGCAGCTTAGTTGGGACAGGGAACAATCAGCCCCAGCATTTT
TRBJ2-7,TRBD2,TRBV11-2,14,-,CASSSTSGSGEQYF,TGTGCCAGCAGCTCGACTAGCGGGAGTGGCGAGCAGTACTTC
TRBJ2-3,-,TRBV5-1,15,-,CASSLRATSTDTQYF,TGCGCCAGCAGCTTGCGGGCCACAAGCACAGATACGCAGTATTTT
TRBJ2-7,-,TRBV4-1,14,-,CASSQDIQFYEQYF,TGCGCCAGCAGCCAAGATATACAGTTCTACGAGCAGTACTTC
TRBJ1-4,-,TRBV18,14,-,CASSPDSGDEKLFF,TGTGCCAGCTCACCGGACAGTGGGGATGAAAAACTGTTTTTT
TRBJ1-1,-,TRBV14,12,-,CASSHRGGRAFF,TGTGCCAGCAGCCACCGCGGGGGGCGAGCTTTCTTT
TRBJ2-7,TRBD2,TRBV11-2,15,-,CASSLGTSGSYEQYF,TGTGCCAGCAGCTTAGGGACTAGCGGCTCCTACGAGCAGTACTTC
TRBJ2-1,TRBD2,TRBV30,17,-,CAWSRFRLAGTYNEQFF,TGTGCCTGGAGTCGCTTTAGACTAGCGGGCACCTACAATGAGCAGTTCTTC
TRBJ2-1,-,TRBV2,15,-,CASSERSGGANEQFF,TGTGCCAGCAGTGAAAGGTCCGGGGGTGCCAATGAGCAGTTCTTC
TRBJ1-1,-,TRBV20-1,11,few,CSASFGSEAFF,TGCAGTGCTTCTTTCGGGAGTGAAGCTTTCTTT
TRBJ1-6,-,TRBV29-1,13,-,CSVATGPNSPLHF,TGCAGCGTCGCTACAGGGCCTAATTCACCCCTCCACTTT
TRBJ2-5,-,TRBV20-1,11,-,CSASPGETQYF,TGCAGTGCTTCCCCCGGGGAGACCCAGTACTTC
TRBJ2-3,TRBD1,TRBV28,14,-,CASKPGQNTDTQYF,TGTGCCAGTAAACCGGGACAGAACACAGATACGCAGTATTTT
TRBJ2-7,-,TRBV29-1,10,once,CSVLRDKQYF,TGCAGCGTCCTCCGGGACAAGCAGTACTTC
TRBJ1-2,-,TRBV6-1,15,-,CASSGAERANYGYTF,TGTGCCAGCAGTGGAGCCGAGCGGGCTAACTATGGCTACACCTTC
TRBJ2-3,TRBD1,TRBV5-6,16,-,CASSTSTGQLTDTQYF,TGTGCCAGCAGCACAAGCACGGGACAGCTCACAGATACGCAGTATTTT
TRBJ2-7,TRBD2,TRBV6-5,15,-,CASKGTSGFSYEQYF,TGTGCCAGCAAAGGGACTAGCGGGTTCTCCTACGAGCAGTACTTC
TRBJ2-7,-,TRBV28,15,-,CASRVGGLLSYEQYF,TGTGCCAGCAGGGTGGGGGGGCTCCTTTCCTACGAGCAGTACTTC
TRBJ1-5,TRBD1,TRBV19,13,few,CAIPRGNIQPQHF,TGTGCCATCCCCAGGGGGAATATTCAGCCCCAGCATTTT
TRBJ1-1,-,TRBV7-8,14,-,CASSSVRENTEAFF,TGTGCCAGCAGCTCCGTAAGGGAGAACACTGAAGCTTTCTTT
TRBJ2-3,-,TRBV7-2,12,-,CASSLGTDTQYF,TGTGCCAGCAGCCTGGGCACAGATACGCAGTATTTT
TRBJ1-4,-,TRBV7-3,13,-,CASSFTLGEKLFF,TGTGCCAGCAGCTTCACACTGGGGGAAAAACTGTTTTTT
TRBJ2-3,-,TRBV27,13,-,CASSRPSTDTQYF,TGTGCCAGCAGTCGGCCTAGCACAGATACGCAGTATTTT
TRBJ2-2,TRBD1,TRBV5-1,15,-,CASSFTGQGTGELFF,TGCGCCAGCAGCTTTACGGGACAGGGAACCGGGGAGCTGTTTTTT
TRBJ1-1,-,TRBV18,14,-,CASSPYFLGTEAFF,TGTGCCAGCTCACCATACTTCCTTGGGACTGAAGCTTTCTTT
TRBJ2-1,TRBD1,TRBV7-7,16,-,CASSSRQGARYNEQFF,TGTGCCAGCAGCTCCCGACAGGGGGCTAGATACAATGAGCAGTTCTTC
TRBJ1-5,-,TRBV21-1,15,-,CARSEGTGKGQPQHF,TGTGCCAGGTCCGAGGGGACAGGGAAAGGGCAGCCCCAGCATTTT
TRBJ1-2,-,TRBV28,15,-,CASSLSAGKGYGYTF,TGTGCCAGCAGTTTATCCGCAGGGAAGGGCTATGGCTACACCTTC
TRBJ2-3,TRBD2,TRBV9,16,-,CASSVGILAGTDTQYF,TGTGCCAGCAGCGTAGGGATACTAGCGGGCACAGATACGCAGTATTTT
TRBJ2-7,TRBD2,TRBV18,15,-,CASSPGLAGVYEQYF,TGTGCCAGCTCACCAGGACTAGCGGGAGTCTACGAGCAGTACTTC